The 23 T cell receptor beta chains reported below all come from one sample, sequenced in a study of T cell clonotyping in hematopoietic cell transplantation. Time point: recipient sample about 28 days before transplant, after cytoreduction. Profiling relied on immunoSEQ multiplex PCR, and the TCRdb table lists in-frame clones only, not all of them. The profile shows fewer than 25,000 clones, almost 90% of them singletons. The sequencing used peripheral blood mononuclear cells, collected before stem cell transplant. The receptor source for this set is a man younger than 30 with biphenotypic leukemia. Some clones in this sample may be carry-over from other donors' samples.

J is TRBJ2-6 and V is TRBV6-6, with 7 bases aligning to TRBD2. The CDR3 is 13 amino acids. Germline CDR1 is MNHNY and CDR2 is SVGAGI (reference sequence). The V gene end was trimmed by 4 bases and the J gene end by 10 bases; junction bases not matched to a gene: 4. CDR3 amino acids: CASSWEGGNVLTF. The DNA of the CDR3 is TGTGCCAGCAGTTGGGAGGGAGGGAACGTCCTGACTTTC.

The genes are TRBV7-3 and TRBJ1-1; no reliable D call. This CDR3 spans 13 amino acids. CDR1 and CDR2 from the germline V gene are SGHTA and FQGTGA. V dropped 5 bases and J dropped 1 base, with 8 bases sitting between them. CDR3 region: CASSPNRNTEAFF. The CDR3 DNA is TGTGCCAGCAGCCCCAACCGGAACACTGAAGCTTTCTTT.

DNA of the CDR3: TGTGCCAGCAGCCTGGGACAGGGGGTTGAAAAACTGTTTTTT. Its protein is CASSLGQGVEKLFF. The rearrangement uses TRBV6-5 and TRBJ1-4, with 11 bases identical to TRBD1. Germline V lookup: CDR1 MNHEY, CDR2 SVGAGI. The V and J ends lost 6 bases and 7 bases, in that order; junction bases with no gene match: 4. This CDR3 is built from 14 residues.

The chain is built from TRBV29-1 and TRBJ2-2; TRBD1 agrees at 7 bases. J gave up 0 bases and V 7 bases, and 5 bases lay outside the gene matches. The germline gives CDR1 SQVTM, CDR2 ANQGSEA. The CDR3 consists of 14 residues. CDR3 region: CSAPGQTNTGELFF. The CDR3 DNA reads TGCAGCGCACCGGGACAGACGAACACCGGGGAGCTGTTTTTT.

V usage is TRBV6-5 and J usage is TRBJ2-7; 7 nucleotides align to TRBD2. This CDR3 region has 15 residues. CDR1 is MNHEY and CDR2 is SVGAGI in the germline V gene. V gave up 6 bases and J gave up 0 bases; unmatched junction bases: 8. The CDR3 loop is CASSPMGGNSYEQYF. The CDR3 region has the DNA TGTGCCAGCAGCCCCATGGGAGGGAACTCCTACGAGCAGTACTTC.

The CDR3 coding sequence is TGTGCCAGCAGCTTAGGGAGGGGCGGAGAGGAGCAGTTCTTC. Translating gives CASSLGRGGEEQFF. The V gene is TRBV13, the J gene TRBJ2-1; D might be TRBD1 or TRBD2, each matching 5 bases. V dropped 0 bases and J dropped 10 bases, with 13 bases sitting between them. Germline CDR1 reads PRHDT; CDR2 reads FYEKMQ (reference sequence). This CDR3 contains 14 residues.

The DNA for the CDR3 is TGTGCCAGTAGTATAGGGGACAGTCGCACAGATACGCAGTATTTT. Translated, it gives CASSIGDSRTDTQYF. The rearrangement links TRBV19 to TRBJ2-3, with 7 nucleotides matching TRBD1. The CDR3 is made up of 15 amino acids. V lost 1 base to trimming and J lost 1 base; unmatched junction nucleotides: 2. Germline CDR1 LNHDA, CDR2 SQIVND (reference sequence). Full variable domain (rest looked up from reference TRBV19 and TRBJ2-3): DGGITQSPKYLFRKEGQNVTLSCEQNLNHDAMYWYRQDPGQGLRLIYYSQIVNDFQKGDIAEGYSVSREKKESFPLTVTSAQKNPTAFYLCASSIGDSRTDTQYFGPGTRLTVL.

The chain uses TRBV2 and TRBJ1-1; no reliable D call. This CDR3 region has 13 residues. V dropped 7 bases and J dropped 1 base, with 10 bases sitting between them. Germline lookup yields CDR1 SNHLY and CDR2 FYNNEI. CDR3 DNA: TGTGCCAGCATAACCCGAAAGAACACTGAAGCTTTCTTT. This encodes CASITRKNTEAFF.

DNA of the CDR3: TGTGCCAGCAGCTTACTTTCTGGAAACACCATATATTTT. Amino acids: CASSLLSGNTIYF. This rearrangement joins TRBV5-6 to TRBJ1-3; D ambiguous. CDR1 is SGHDT and CDR2 is YYEEEE in the germline V gene. V was trimmed by 2 bases and J by 1 base, leaving 4 bases between them. The CDR3 runs to 13 residues.

The chain has TRBV5-1 and TRBJ2-3; 9 positions agree with TRBD2. Germline-derived CDR1 and CDR2 are SGHRS and YFSETQ. Losses at the gene ends were 4 bases for V and 8 bases for J; bases not matched to a gene: 8. This CDR3 has 14 amino acids. The CDR3 spells CASSLRLAASTQYF. Written as DNA, the CDR3 is TGCGCCAGCAGCCTGAGACTAGCGGCTAGTACGCAGTATTTT.

The CDR3 DNA is TGTGCCAGCACCTCTCGACGGCCCGTGATGAACACTGAAGCTTTCTTT. It codes for CASTSRRPVMNTEAFF. The rearrangement joins TRBV27 to TRBJ1-1; D is unresolved. Trimming removed 7 bases from V and 0 bases from J, with 18 bases in between. Looked up from germline, CDR1 is MNHEY and CDR2 is SMNVEV (reference sequence). The CDR3 extends over 16 amino acids.

This chain links TRBV7-2 with TRBJ2-7, with D uncertain. CDR1 and CDR2 (germline): SGHTA, FQGNSA. This CDR3 comprises 15 residues. With 2 bases removed from V and 2 bases from J, the gap between germline ends came to 13 bases. The DNA for the CDR3 is TGTGCCAGCAGCTTAAATGACGGAGCGACCTACGAGCAGTACTTC. Protein sequence: CASSLNDGATYEQYF.

CDR3 sequence: CASSYKGGQTNSPLHF. The DNA of the CDR3 is TGTGCCAGCAGTTACAAGGGTGGACAGACTAATTCACCCCTCCACTTT. The chain joins TRBV6-5 to TRBJ1-6; D is perhaps TRBD1 (6 bases). The V gene's germline CDR1 is MNHEY and CDR2 SVGAGI. Trimming cost V 2 bases and J 6 bases, with 14 bases left between them. The CDR3 covers 16 residues.

V is TRBV2 and J is TRBJ1-2; 8 bases map to TRBD1. This CDR3 has 18 residues. Trimming took 4 bases from V and 2 from J; bases not matched to a gene: 15. In germline, CDR1 is SNHLY, CDR2 FYNNEI. CDR3 coding DNA: TGTGCCAGCAGTGCAGGGGGCGCCTCAGCCCTAATCAACTATGGCTACACCTTC. Amino acid sequence: CASSAGGASALINYGYTF.

This clone was picked up one time. The chain carries TRBV30 and TRBJ2-3; the D call may be TRBD1 or TRBD2 (5 bases each). The germline V gene has CDR1 GTSNPN and CDR2 SVGIG (reference sequence). V lost 3 bases and J 6 bases, leaving 16 bases between the germline ends. The CDR3 loop spans 14 amino acids. In DNA form, the CDR3 reads TGTGCCTGGAGCAGGACTGGGGCGGGCGATACGCAGTATTTT. Translating it yields CAWSRTGAGDTQYF.

The rearrangement links TRBV4-3 to TRBJ1-1, with a possible D match to TRBD1 (6 bases). V was cut by 6 bases and J by 7 bases, with 15 bases left in between. CDR1 is LGHNA, CDR2 YSLEER, per germline. The CDR3 consists of 13 residues. The CDR3 sequence is CASRGQVTDEAFF. The CDR3 region has the DNA TGCGCCAGCAGGGGACAAGTAACCGATGAAGCTTTCTTT.

The V gene is TRBV19, the J gene TRBJ1-4, with unresolved D. Germline V CDR1 and CDR2: LNHDA, SQIVND (reference sequence). The CDR3 length is 15 residues. Trimming cost V 6 bases and J 5 bases, with 16 bases left between them. The CDR3 here is CASRLVQTGNEKLFF. CDR3 nucleotide sequence: TGTGCCAGTAGGTTAGTACAGACTGGCAATGAAAAACTGTTTTTT.

This rearrangement joins TRBV5-4 to TRBJ1-2; TRBD1 agrees at 7 bases. V dropped 4 bases and J dropped 4; count of bases not matched to a gene: 13. This CDR3 contains 16 residues. Germline loops: CDR1 SGHNT, CDR2 YYREEE (reference sequence). DNA of the CDR3: TGTGCCAGCAGCATAGGACAGGAGGACATACTCTATGGCTACACCTTC. Residues: CASSIGQEDILYGYTF.

The chain is built from TRBV7-9 and TRBJ2-4; possibly TRBD1 or TRBD2 for D (5 bases each). This CDR3 is built from 14 residues. Germline CDR1 is SEHNR and CDR2 is FQNEAQ (reference sequence). V dropped 4 bases and J dropped 8 bases, with 15 bases sitting between them. The CDR3 DNA reads TGTGCCAGCAGCTCCGATATGGGGGTGGACATTCAGTACTTC. This encodes CASSSDMGVDIQYF. Full variable domain (rest looked up from reference TRBV7-9 and TRBJ2-4): DTGVSQNPRHKITKRGQNVTFRCDPISEHNRLYWYRQTLGQGPEFLTYFQNEAQLEKSRLLSDRFSAERPKGSFSTLEIQRTEQGDSAMYLCASSSDMGVDIQYFGAGTRLSVL.

The chain couples TRBV13 to TRBJ2-5; 8 bases are shared with TRBD1. Trimming at V came to 5 bases and at J to 5 bases, leaving 16 bases not matched to a gene. The CDR3 is 17 residues long. The V gene's germline CDR1 is PRHDT and CDR2 FYEKMQ (reference sequence). The CDR3 DNA is TGTGCCAGCAGCCCGACCCGAGGCAGGGGGCTTAGGGAGACCCAGTACTTC. It codes for CASSPTRGRGLRETQYF.

The V call is TRBV29-1, the J call TRBJ2-3; tentative D call: TRBD2 (6 bases). Germline-derived CDR1 and CDR2 are SQVTM and ANQGSEA. Trimming took off 6 bases at V and 3 bases at J, with 13 bases between the two ends. The CDR3 is 13 amino acids. The CDR3 nucleotides read TGCAGCGTCCGGAGGGTAGTTACAGATACGCAGTATTTT. This translates into CSVRRVVTDTQYF.

The chain recombines TRBV11-3 with TRBJ1-1; D gene unclear. Per germline, CDR1 SGHNT and CDR2 YENEEA. V lost 5 bases, J lost 4 bases, and 14 bases lay in between. This CDR3 spans 14 amino acids. Here the CDR3 reads CASSLLSPGTEAFF. CDR3 coding DNA: TGTGCCAGCAGCCTTCTCTCTCCAGGCACTGAAGCTTTCTTT.

The rearrangement uses TRBV13 and TRBJ2-7; 7 positions agree with TRBD2. CDR3 length: 17 residues. Losses at the gene ends were 2 bases for V and 5 bases for J; bases not matched to a gene: 15. Germline V gene data show CDR1 as PRHDT and CDR2 as FYEKMQ (reference sequence). The CDR3 DNA reads TGTGCCAGCAGCTTAAAAAAAGATGCGGGGGTCGGGGACGAGCAGTACTTC. The encoded protein is CASSLKKDAGVGDEQYF.